This is a list of T cell receptor beta chains from one sample in a study of cytomegalovirus exposure and HLA in healthy donors. TCRdb's copy holds only in-frame clones and misses some; the assay was immunoSEQ multiplex PCR. The table lists roughly 130,000 clones, about 73% of them singletons, with almost 6% in the top ten. Sequencing used PBMCs. Every receptor here comes from a woman aged 45 to 65 in good health and CMV-seropositive. CDR3s include the opening cysteine and the closing phenylalanine or tryptophan. The D gene is left open where the match is weak. Clone size is given for some rows only: seen once, a few or many times, or a class if the clone is expanded.

cdr3_aa: CASSLAGEGEPGNQPQHF
cdr3_nt: TGTGCCAGCAGCTTAGCGGGGGAGGGGGAGCCGGGCAATCAGCCCCAGCATTTT
v_call: TRBV7-9
j_call: TRBJ1-5
d_call: -
clone_size: -

cdr3_aa: CASSYSIQPMPNEQFF
cdr3_nt: TGTGCCAGCAGTTACTCGATACAGCCGATGCCTAATGAGCAGTTCTTC
v_call: TRBV6-5
j_call: TRBJ2-1
d_call: -
clone_size: -

cdr3_aa: CASAGTGNEKLFF
cdr3_nt: TGTGCCAGCGCCGGGACAGGGAATGAAAAACTGTTTTTT
v_call: TRBV28
j_call: TRBJ1-4
d_call: TRBD1
clone_size: -

cdr3_aa: CASSPTGHTIYF
cdr3_nt: TGTGCCAGCAGCCCTACAGGTCACACCATATATTTT
v_call: TRBV9
j_call: TRBJ1-3
d_call: -
clone_size: few

cdr3_aa: CASAQRAGQNEQFF
cdr3_nt: TGTGCCAGCGCCCAGAGGGCTGGGCAAAATGAGCAGTTCTTC
v_call: TRBV6-5
j_call: TRBJ2-1
d_call: -
clone_size: few

cdr3_aa: CASSLYRGGDTQYF
cdr3_nt: TGTGCCAGTAGTCTCTATCGGGGGGGAGATACGCAGTATTTT
v_call: TRBV19
j_call: TRBJ2-3
d_call: TRBD2
clone_size: -

cdr3_aa: CASSFFPNSGNTIYF
cdr3_nt: TGCGCCAGCAGCTTTTTTCCAAACTCTGGAAACACCATATATTTT
v_call: TRBV5-1
j_call: TRBJ1-3
d_call: -
clone_size: -

cdr3_aa: CASSRGTQDQETQYF
cdr3_nt: TGTGCCAGCAGCCGTGGGACTCAAGACCAAGAGACCCAGTACTTC
v_call: TRBV4-2
j_call: TRBJ2-5
d_call: -
clone_size: -

cdr3_aa: CASSREGPPTGELFF
cdr3_nt: TGCGCCAGCAGCCGGGAGGGACCTCCCACCGGGGAGCTGTTTTTT
v_call: TRBV5-1
j_call: TRBJ2-2
d_call: TRBD2
clone_size: -

cdr3_aa: CASSRTGGGYGANVLTF
cdr3_nt: TGCGCCAGCAGCAGGACAGGGGGGGGTTATGGGGCCAACGTCCTGACTTTC
v_call: TRBV5-1
j_call: TRBJ2-6
d_call: TRBD1
clone_size: many

cdr3_aa: CATRLAGGEETQYF
cdr3_nt: TGTGCCACCAGACTAGCGGGGGGAGAAGAGACCCAGTACTTC
v_call: TRBV6-6
j_call: TRBJ2-5
d_call: TRBD2
clone_size: -

cdr3_aa: CAISESRDRGASEQFF
cdr3_nt: TGTGCCATCAGTGAATCCCGGGACAGGGGGGCAAGTGAGCAGTTCTTC
v_call: TRBV10-3
j_call: TRBJ2-1
d_call: TRBD1
clone_size: -

cdr3_aa: CASSTGLMGQQYF
cdr3_nt: TGCGCCAGCAGTACGGGACTTATGGGCCAGCAGTACTTC
v_call: TRBV23-1
j_call: TRBJ2-7
d_call: -
clone_size: few

cdr3_aa: CASSEGQGRYEQYF
cdr3_nt: TGCGCCAGCAGTGAGGGACAGGGACGATACGAGCAGTACTTC
v_call: TRBV10-1
j_call: TRBJ2-7
d_call: TRBD1
clone_size: few

cdr3_aa: CASSVGQKEPQHF
cdr3_nt: TGTGCCAGCAGTGTTGGGCAGAAAGAGCCCCAGCATTTT
v_call: TRBV2
j_call: TRBJ1-5
d_call: -
clone_size: few

cdr3_aa: CASSSRTWSPYEQYF
cdr3_nt: TGCGCCAGCAGCTCACGGACTTGGAGCCCCTACGAGCAGTACTTC
v_call: TRBV5-1
j_call: TRBJ2-7
d_call: -
clone_size: once

cdr3_aa: CASSARGPFGGYTF
cdr3_nt: TGTGCCAGCAGCGCAAGGGGTCCGTTCGGTGGCTACACCTTC
v_call: TRBV9
j_call: TRBJ1-2
d_call: -
clone_size: -

cdr3_aa: CASSQLHPTSGELFF
cdr3_nt: TGCGCCAGCAGCCAACTCCACCCGACTAGCGGGGAGCTGTTTTTT
v_call: TRBV4-1
j_call: TRBJ2-2
d_call: -
clone_size: -

cdr3_aa: CASSEILEAFF
cdr3_nt: TGTGCCAGCAGTGAAATCCTCGAAGCTTTCTTT
v_call: TRBV2
j_call: TRBJ1-1
d_call: -
clone_size: -

cdr3_aa: CASSDSSGGSYEQYF
cdr3_nt: TGTGCCAGCAGTGATTCTAGCGGGGGCTCCTACGAGCAGTACTTC
v_call: TRBV10-2
j_call: TRBJ2-7
d_call: TRBD2
clone_size: few

cdr3_aa: CASSLASLQETQYF
cdr3_nt: TGTGCCAGCAGCTTGGCGTCCCTACAAGAGACCCAGTACTTC
v_call: TRBV5-4
j_call: TRBJ2-5
d_call: -
clone_size: -

cdr3_aa: CASSVRGGNSPLHF
cdr3_nt: TGTGCCAGTAGTGTTAGAGGAGGTAATTCACCCCTCCACTTT
v_call: TRBV19
j_call: TRBJ1-6
d_call: -
clone_size: few

cdr3_aa: CASSDSGFNYGYTF
cdr3_nt: TGTGCCAGCAGTGACTCGGGGTTTAACTATGGCTACACCTTC
v_call: TRBV25-1
j_call: TRBJ1-2
d_call: -
clone_size: -

cdr3_aa: CASSLAVQVADTQYF
cdr3_nt: TGCGCCAGCAGCTTGGCGGTACAGGTGGCAGATACGCAGTATTTT
v_call: TRBV5-1
j_call: TRBJ2-3
d_call: -
clone_size: few

cdr3_aa: CASSLGGDSHYEQYF
cdr3_nt: TGCGCCAGCAGCTTGGGGGGGGACAGCCACTACGAGCAGTACTTC
v_call: TRBV5-1
j_call: TRBJ2-7
d_call: -
clone_size: -

cdr3_aa: CASSRGFDQPQHF
cdr3_nt: TGTGCCAGCAGCCGGGGATTTGATCAGCCCCAGCATTTT
v_call: TRBV7-2
j_call: TRBJ1-5
d_call: -
clone_size: -

cdr3_aa: CASSWGGVEPEAFF
cdr3_nt: TGTGCCAGTAGTTGGGGCGGGGTTGAGCCTGAAGCTTTCTTT
v_call: TRBV19
j_call: TRBJ1-1
d_call: -
clone_size: -

cdr3_aa: CAWTTGSGQPQHF
cdr3_nt: TGTGCCTGGACAACAGGGTCGGGACAGCCCCAGCATTTT
v_call: TRBV30
j_call: TRBJ1-5
d_call: -
clone_size: -

cdr3_aa: CASSGEGGGGWDEQFF
cdr3_nt: TGCGCCAGCAGTGGGGAGGGGGGCGGGGGGTGGGATGAGCAGTTCTTC
v_call: TRBV10-2
j_call: TRBJ2-1
d_call: TRBD2
clone_size: -

cdr3_aa: CASRQVTDTQYF
cdr3_nt: TGTGCCAGCAGACAAGTCACAGATACGCAGTATTTT
v_call: TRBV7-2
j_call: TRBJ2-3
d_call: -
clone_size: -

cdr3_aa: CASSAGGGGNQPQHF
cdr3_nt: TGTGCCAGCAGCGCCGGGGGGGGAGGCAATCAGCCCCAGCATTTT
v_call: TRBV7-2
j_call: TRBJ1-5
d_call: -
clone_size: -

cdr3_aa: CASGWTGATYEQYF
cdr3_nt: TGTGCTAGTGGGTGGACAGGAGCAACCTACGAGCAGTACTTC
v_call: TRBV12-5
j_call: TRBJ2-7
d_call: TRBD1
clone_size: -

cdr3_aa: CASGLGDRDYEQYF
cdr3_nt: TGTGCTAGTGGTTTGGGGGACAGGGACTACGAGCAGTACTTC
v_call: TRBV12-5
j_call: TRBJ2-7
d_call: TRBD1
clone_size: few

cdr3_aa: CASRGGAWINQPQHF
cdr3_nt: TGTGCCAGTAGAGGAGGGGCCTGGATAAATCAGCCCCAGCATTTT
v_call: TRBV19
j_call: TRBJ1-5
d_call: -
clone_size: once

cdr3_aa: CASSEGDRAGNTIYF
cdr3_nt: TGTGCCAGCAGTGAAGGGGACAGGGCTGGAAACACCATATATTTT
v_call: TRBV6-1
j_call: TRBJ1-3
d_call: TRBD1
clone_size: -

cdr3_aa: CASSIRKGAAYEQYF
cdr3_nt: TGTGCCAGTAGTATTAGAAAGGGGGCGGCTTACGAGCAGTACTTC
v_call: TRBV19
j_call: TRBJ2-7
d_call: TRBD1
clone_size: -

cdr3_aa: CASSLVTDTQYF
cdr3_nt: TGTGCCAGCAGCTTAGTAACAGATACGCAGTATTTT
v_call: TRBV11-2
j_call: TRBJ2-3
d_call: -
clone_size: -

cdr3_aa: CASRRQGDQPQHF
cdr3_nt: TGTGCCAGCAGGCGACAGGGGGATCAGCCCCAGCATTTT
v_call: TRBV6-6
j_call: TRBJ1-5
d_call: TRBD1
clone_size: -

cdr3_aa: CASSRQGANGELFF
cdr3_nt: TGTGCCAGCAGCCGACAGGGGGCCAACGGGGAGCTGTTTTTT
v_call: TRBV2
j_call: TRBJ2-2
d_call: TRBD1
clone_size: -

cdr3_aa: CASSTSGELFF
cdr3_nt: TGTGCCAGTAGTACCTCCGGGGAGCTGTTTTTT
v_call: TRBV19
j_call: TRBJ2-2
d_call: -
clone_size: -

cdr3_aa: CAISRDIGVDTQYF
cdr3_nt: TGTGCCATCTCGAGGGACATCGGGGTAGATACGCAGTATTTT
v_call: TRBV7-2
j_call: TRBJ2-3
d_call: -
clone_size: -

cdr3_aa: CASSLRRVEKLFF
cdr3_nt: TGTGCCAGCAGTCTTCGACGGGTTGAAAAACTGTTTTTT
v_call: TRBV6-1
j_call: TRBJ1-4
d_call: -
clone_size: -

cdr3_aa: CASSLRGLAGGPGETQYF
cdr3_nt: TGTGCCAGCAGTTTAAGAGGACTAGCGGGGGGGCCGGGTGAGACCCAGTACTTC
v_call: TRBV28
j_call: TRBJ2-5
d_call: TRBD2
clone_size: -

cdr3_aa: CASSPPFVRDEKLFF
cdr3_nt: TGTGCCAGCAGTCCCCCGTTTGTCCGGGATGAAAAACTGTTTTTT
v_call: TRBV25-1
j_call: TRBJ1-4
d_call: -
clone_size: -

cdr3_aa: CASSLSGGDKETQYF
cdr3_nt: TGTGCCAGCAGCTTGTCGGGGGGGGATAAAGAGACCCAGTACTTC
v_call: TRBV11-2
j_call: TRBJ2-5
d_call: TRBD2
clone_size: few

cdr3_aa: CASSLGLGVSQTYEQYF
cdr3_nt: TGTGCCAGCAGCTTAGGTCTCGGGGTTAGCCAGACCTACGAGCAGTACTTC
v_call: TRBV7-2
j_call: TRBJ2-7
d_call: -
clone_size: once

cdr3_aa: CASNYRKETQYF
cdr3_nt: TGTGCCAGCAATTACAGGAAAGAGACCCAGTACTTC
v_call: TRBV6-1
j_call: TRBJ2-5
d_call: -
clone_size: few

cdr3_aa: CASSLGQINEKLFF
cdr3_nt: TGTGCCAGCAGCCTTGGACAGATAAATGAAAAACTGTTTTTT
v_call: TRBV7-9
j_call: TRBJ1-4
d_call: -
clone_size: -

cdr3_aa: CASSRTGVGNNEQFF
cdr3_nt: TGTGCCAGCAGCCGGACAGGGGTGGGGAACAATGAGCAGTTCTTC
v_call: TRBV7-9
j_call: TRBJ2-1
d_call: TRBD1
clone_size: -

cdr3_aa: CASITVETSGGLYQETQYF
cdr3_nt: TGTGCCAGCATCACAGTCGAGACTAGCGGGGGCCTGTACCAAGAGACCCAGTACTTC
v_call: TRBV5-5
j_call: TRBJ2-5
d_call: TRBD2
clone_size: few

cdr3_aa: CASSPRAGVKEKLFF
cdr3_nt: TGTGCCAGCTCACCCAGGGCGGGAGTTAAGGAAAAACTGTTTTTT
v_call: TRBV18
j_call: TRBJ1-4
d_call: -
clone_size: -

cdr3_aa: CATHVSGQGTNEQFF
cdr3_nt: TGTGCCACCCATGTCTCGGGACAGGGGACCAATGAGCAGTTCTTC
v_call: TRBV6-1
j_call: TRBJ2-1
d_call: TRBD1
clone_size: -

cdr3_aa: CASSKDTSDRVPAGELFF
cdr3_nt: TGTGCCAGCAGCAAAGACACGTCGGACAGGGTACCGGCCGGGGAGCTGTTTTTT
v_call: TRBV21-1
j_call: TRBJ2-2
d_call: -
clone_size: -